This T cell receptor (beta chain) was identified during a study of blood T cell repertoires in COVID-19. In the study overall: In each case, the material was cDNA or gDNA derived from T cells, B-cell-depleted T cells, or PBMCs.

The V and J ends lost 5 bases and 3 bases respectively, with 17 bases between them. CDR3 length: 15 amino acids. Germline-derived CDR1 and CDR2 are GTSNPN and SVGIG (reference sequence). Data came from immunoSEQ multiplex PCR; TCRdb stores just in-frame clones and leaves some out. The sample has around 300,000 clones, roughly 89% seen once. The sample consisted of peripheral blood. V and J are TRBV30 and TRBJ2-1, with D possibly TRBD2 on 6 matching bases. The TCR originated in a woman in her thirties or forties who had recovered from COVID-19. As DNA, the CDR3 is TGTGCCTGGGAAAAAAGCGGAGCGGGCTACAATGAGCAGTTCTTC. As protein: CAWEKSGAGYNEQFF.